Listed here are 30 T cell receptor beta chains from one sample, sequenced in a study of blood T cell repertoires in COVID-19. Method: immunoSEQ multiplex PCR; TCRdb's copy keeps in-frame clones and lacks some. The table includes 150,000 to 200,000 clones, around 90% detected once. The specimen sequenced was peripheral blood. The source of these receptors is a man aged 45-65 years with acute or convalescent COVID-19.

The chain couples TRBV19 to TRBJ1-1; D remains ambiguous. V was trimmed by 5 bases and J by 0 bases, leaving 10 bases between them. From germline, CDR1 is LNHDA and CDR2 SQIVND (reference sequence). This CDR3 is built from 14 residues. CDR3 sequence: CASSDFAVNTEAFF. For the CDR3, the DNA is TGTGCCAGTAGTGACTTCGCGGTGAACACTGAAGCTTTCTTT.

CDR3 in amino acids: CASSLLGTGGRGNEKLFF. The CDR3 nucleotides read TGTGCCAGCAGCCTCCTAGGGACAGGGGGTAGAGGAAATGAAAAACTGTTTTTT. The V call is TRBV13, the J call TRBJ1-4; 11 bases are a match to TRBD1. The germline gives CDR1 PRHDT, CDR2 FYEKMQ (reference sequence). J was trimmed by 5 bases and V by 5 bases; bases with no gene match: 13. The CDR3 runs to 18 residues.

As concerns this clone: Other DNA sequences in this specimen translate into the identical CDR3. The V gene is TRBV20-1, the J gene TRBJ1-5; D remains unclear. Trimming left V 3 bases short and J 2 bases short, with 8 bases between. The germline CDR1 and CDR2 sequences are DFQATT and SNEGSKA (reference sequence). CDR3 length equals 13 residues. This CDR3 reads CSASRGGNQPQHF. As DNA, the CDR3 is TGCAGTGCTAGTCGGGGTGGCAATCAGCCCCAGCATTTT.

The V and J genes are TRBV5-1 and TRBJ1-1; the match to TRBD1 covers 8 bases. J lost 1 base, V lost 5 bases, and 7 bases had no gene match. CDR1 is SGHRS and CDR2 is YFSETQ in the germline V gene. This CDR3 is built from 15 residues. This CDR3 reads CASSSTGGWNTEAFF. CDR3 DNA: TGCGCCAGCAGTTCCACAGGGGGATGGAACACTGAAGCTTTCTTT.

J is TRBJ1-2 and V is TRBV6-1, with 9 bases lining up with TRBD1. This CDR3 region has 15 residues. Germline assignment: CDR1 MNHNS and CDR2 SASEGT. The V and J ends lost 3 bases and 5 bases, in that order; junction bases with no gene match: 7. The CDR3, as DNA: TGTGCCAGCAGTGACCCCGGGACAGGGTCGTATGGCTACACCTTC. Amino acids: CASSDPGTGSYGYTF.

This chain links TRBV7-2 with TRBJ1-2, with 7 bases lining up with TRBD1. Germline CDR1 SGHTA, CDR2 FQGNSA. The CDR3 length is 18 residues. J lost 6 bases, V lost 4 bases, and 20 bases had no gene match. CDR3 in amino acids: CASSSAGTDIPGTDGYTF. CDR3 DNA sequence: TGTGCCAGCAGCTCTGCCGGGACAGATATCCCCGGTACGGATGGCTACACCTTC.

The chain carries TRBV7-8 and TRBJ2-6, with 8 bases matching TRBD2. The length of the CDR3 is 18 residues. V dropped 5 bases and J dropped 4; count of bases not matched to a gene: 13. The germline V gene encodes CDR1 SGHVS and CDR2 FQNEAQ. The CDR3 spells CASSPVSGNIRGANVLTF. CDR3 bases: TGTGCCAGCAGCCCCGTTAGCGGGAACATTAGGGGGGCCAACGTCCTGACTTTC.

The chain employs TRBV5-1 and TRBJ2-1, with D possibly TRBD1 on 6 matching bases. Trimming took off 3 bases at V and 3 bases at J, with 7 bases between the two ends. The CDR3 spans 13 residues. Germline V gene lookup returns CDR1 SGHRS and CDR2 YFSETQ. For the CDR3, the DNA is TGCGCCAGCAGCTCGGACAGCTACAATGAGCAGTTCTTC. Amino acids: CASSSDSYNEQFF.

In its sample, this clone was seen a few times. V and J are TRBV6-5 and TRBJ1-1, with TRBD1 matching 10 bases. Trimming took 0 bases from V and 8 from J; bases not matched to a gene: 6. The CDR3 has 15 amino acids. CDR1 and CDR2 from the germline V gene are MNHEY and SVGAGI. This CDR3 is CASSYSEGQGIEAFF. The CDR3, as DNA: TGTGCCAGCAGTTACTCGGAGGGACAGGGGATCGAAGCTTTCTTT.

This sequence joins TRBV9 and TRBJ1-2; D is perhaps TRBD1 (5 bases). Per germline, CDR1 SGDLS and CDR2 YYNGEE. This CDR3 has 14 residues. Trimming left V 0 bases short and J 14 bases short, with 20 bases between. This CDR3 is CASSVAPGGGVGTF. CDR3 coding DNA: TGTGCCAGCAGCGTAGCCCCAGGTGGGGGGGTTGGAACCTTC.

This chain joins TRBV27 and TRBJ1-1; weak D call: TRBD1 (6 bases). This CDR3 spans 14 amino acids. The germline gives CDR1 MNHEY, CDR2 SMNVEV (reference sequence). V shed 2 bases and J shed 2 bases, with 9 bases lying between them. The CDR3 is CASSLQGFNTEAFF. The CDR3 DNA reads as TGTGCCAGCAGTTTACAGGGGTTTAACACTGAAGCTTTCTTT.

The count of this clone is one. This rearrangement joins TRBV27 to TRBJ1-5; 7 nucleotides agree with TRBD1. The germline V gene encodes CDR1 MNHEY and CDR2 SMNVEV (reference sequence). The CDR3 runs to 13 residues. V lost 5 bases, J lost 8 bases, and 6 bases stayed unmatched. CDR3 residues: CASSGRTGEPQHF. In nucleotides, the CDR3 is TGTGCCAGCAGTGGACGCACAGGGGAGCCCCAGCATTTT.

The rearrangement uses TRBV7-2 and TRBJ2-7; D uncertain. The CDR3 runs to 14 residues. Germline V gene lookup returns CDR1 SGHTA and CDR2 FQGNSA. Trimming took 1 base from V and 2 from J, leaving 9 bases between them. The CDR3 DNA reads TGTGCCAGCAGCTTAGGATCGAGAACCTACGAGCAGTACGTC. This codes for CASSLGSRTYEQYV.

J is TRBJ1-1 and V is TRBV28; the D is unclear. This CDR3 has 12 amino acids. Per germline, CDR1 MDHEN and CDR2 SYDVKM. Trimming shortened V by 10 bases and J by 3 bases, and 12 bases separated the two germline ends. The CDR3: CATLARDTEAFF. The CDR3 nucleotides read TGTGCCACCTTAGCCAGAGACACTGAAGCTTTCTTT.

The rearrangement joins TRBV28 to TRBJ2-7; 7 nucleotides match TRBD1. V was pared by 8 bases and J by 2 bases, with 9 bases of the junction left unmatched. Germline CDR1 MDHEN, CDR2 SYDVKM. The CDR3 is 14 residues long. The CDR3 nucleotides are TGTGCCAGCCTTATGGGGACAGCGCCCTACGAGCAGTACTTC. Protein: CASLMGTAPYEQYF.

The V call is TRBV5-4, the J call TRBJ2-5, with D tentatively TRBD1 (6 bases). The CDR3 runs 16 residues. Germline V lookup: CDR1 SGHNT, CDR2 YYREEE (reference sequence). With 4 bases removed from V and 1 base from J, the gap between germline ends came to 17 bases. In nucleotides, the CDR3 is TGTGCCAGCAGCGACGGACAGACAGCTCTCCAAGAGACCCAGTACTTC. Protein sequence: CASSDGQTALQETQYF.

CDR3 nucleotides: TGTGCCAGTACTTGGACAGGGCTGGCAACTAATGAAAAACTGTTTTTT. Translated: CASTWTGLATNEKLFF. The chain combines TRBV19 with TRBJ1-4; 8 bases are a match to TRBD1. CDR1 and CDR2 (germline): LNHDA, SQIVND (reference sequence). V gave up 7 bases and J gave up 0 bases; unmatched junction bases: 7. CDR3 size: 16 residues.

CDR3 in amino acids: CASSLAASYGYTF. CDR3 bases: TGTGCCAGCAGTTTAGCCGCCAGCTATGGCTACACCTTC. The chain uses TRBV28 and TRBJ1-2; D gene unclear. With 2 bases removed from V and 4 bases from J, the gap between germline ends came to 8 bases. Germline V gives CDR1 MDHEN, CDR2 SYDVKM. This CDR3 is built from 13 residues.

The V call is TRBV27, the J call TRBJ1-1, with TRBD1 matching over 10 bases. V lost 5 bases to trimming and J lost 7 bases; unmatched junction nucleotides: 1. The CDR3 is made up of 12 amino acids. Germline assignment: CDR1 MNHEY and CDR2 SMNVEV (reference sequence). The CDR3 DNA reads TGTGCCAGCAGTGACAGGGGGCGTGAAGCTTTCTTT. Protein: CASSDRGREAFF.

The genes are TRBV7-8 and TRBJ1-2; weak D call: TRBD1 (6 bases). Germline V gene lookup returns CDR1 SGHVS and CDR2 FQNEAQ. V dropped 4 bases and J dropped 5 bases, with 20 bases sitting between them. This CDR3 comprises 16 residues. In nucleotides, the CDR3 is TGTGCCAGCAGCTCCCCCGGCAGGGGAGTTCTTTATGGCTACACCTTC. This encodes CASSSPGRGVLYGYTF.

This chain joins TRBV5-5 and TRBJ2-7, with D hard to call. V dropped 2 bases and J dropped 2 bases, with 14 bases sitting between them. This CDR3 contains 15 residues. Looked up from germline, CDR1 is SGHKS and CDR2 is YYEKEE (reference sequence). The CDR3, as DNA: TGTGCCAGCAGCTTTGGCGGCAGCTTTACCTACGAGCAGTACTTC. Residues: CASSFGGSFTYEQYF.

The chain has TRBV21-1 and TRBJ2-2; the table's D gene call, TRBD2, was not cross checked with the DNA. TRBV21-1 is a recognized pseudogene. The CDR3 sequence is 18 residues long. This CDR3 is CASSRGLATSKDTGELFF. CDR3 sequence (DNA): TGTGCCAGCAGCAGGGGACTAGCGACCAGCAAGGACACCGGGGAGCTGTTTTTT.

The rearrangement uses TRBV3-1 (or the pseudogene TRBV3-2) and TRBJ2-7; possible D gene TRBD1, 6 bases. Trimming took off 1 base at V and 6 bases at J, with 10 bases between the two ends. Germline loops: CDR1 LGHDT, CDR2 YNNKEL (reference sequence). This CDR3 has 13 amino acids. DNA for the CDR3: TGTGCCAGCAGCCAAGCCCGGGACACCGAGCAGTACGTC. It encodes CASSQARDTEQYV.

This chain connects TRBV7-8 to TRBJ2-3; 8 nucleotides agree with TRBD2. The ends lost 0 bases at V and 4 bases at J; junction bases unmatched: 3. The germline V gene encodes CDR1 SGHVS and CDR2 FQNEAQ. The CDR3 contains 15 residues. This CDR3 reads CASSLAGGGPDTQYF. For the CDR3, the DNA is TGTGCCAGCAGCTTAGCAGGCGGGGGGCCAGATACGCAGTATTTT.

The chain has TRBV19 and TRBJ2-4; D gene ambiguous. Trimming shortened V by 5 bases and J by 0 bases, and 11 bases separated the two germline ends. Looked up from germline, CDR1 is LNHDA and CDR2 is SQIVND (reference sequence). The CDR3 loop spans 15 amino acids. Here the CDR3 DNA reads TGTGCCAGTAGTGACAAACAAATAGCCAAAAACATTCAGTACTTC. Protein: CASSDKQIAKNIQYF.

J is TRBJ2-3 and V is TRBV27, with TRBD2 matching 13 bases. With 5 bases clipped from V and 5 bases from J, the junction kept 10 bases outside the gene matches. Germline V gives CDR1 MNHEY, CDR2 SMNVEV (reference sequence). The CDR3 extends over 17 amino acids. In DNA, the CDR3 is TGTGCCAGCAGTCCACTTGGGACTAGCGGGATTCAAGATACGCAGTATTTT. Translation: CASSPLGTSGIQDTQYF.

CDR3 sequence reads: CAISDSGDTEAFF. For the CDR3, the DNA is TGTGCCATCAGTGATTCAGGGGACACTGAAGCTTTCTTT. The V gene is TRBV10-3, the J gene TRBJ1-1, with a weak D call TRBD1 (6 bases). Germline V gives CDR1 ENHRY, CDR2 SYGVKD. The CDR3 runs 13 residues. Trimming removed 3 bases at V and 3 bases at J, with 8 bases between.

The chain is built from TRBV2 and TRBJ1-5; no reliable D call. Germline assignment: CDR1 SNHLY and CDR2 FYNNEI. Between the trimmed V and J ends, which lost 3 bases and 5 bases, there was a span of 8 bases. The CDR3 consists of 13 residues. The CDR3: CASSDTEYQPQHF. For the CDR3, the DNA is TGTGCCAGCAGTGACACAGAGTATCAGCCCCAGCATTTT.

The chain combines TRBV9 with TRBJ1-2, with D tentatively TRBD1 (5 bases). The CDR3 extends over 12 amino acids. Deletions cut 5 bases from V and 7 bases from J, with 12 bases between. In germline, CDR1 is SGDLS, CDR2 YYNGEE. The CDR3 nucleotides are TGTGCCAGCAGTTCAGGGTCCAGTGGCTACACCTTC. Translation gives CASSSGSSGYTF. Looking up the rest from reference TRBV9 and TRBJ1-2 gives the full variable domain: DSGVTQTPKHLITATGQRVTLRCSPRSGDLSVYWYQQSLDQGLQFLIQYYNGEERAKGNILERFSAQQFPDLHSELNLSSLELGDSALYFCASSSGSSGYTFGSGTRLTVV.

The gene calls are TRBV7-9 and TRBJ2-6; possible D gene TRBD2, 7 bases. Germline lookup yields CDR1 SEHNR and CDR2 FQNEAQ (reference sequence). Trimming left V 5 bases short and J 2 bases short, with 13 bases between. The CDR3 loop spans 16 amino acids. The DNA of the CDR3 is TGTGCCAGCAGCCCTGGGGGGGCGGCTGGGGCCAACGTCCTGACTTTC. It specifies CASSPGGAAGANVLTF.